This entry features one T cell receptor (beta chain) sequence. Antigen unknown. The data stem from a study of radiation and T cells in renal cell carcinoma. As for the study in general: Nephrectomy followed 15 Gy stereotactic body radiation by 4 weeks. Findings and limits, study-wide: In blood, top tumor clones expanded by 2 weeks, shrinking by 4. No pretreatment tumor biopsies were available for baseline clonotypes.

Method: immunoSEQ multiplex PCR; TCRdb's copy keeps in-frame clones and lacks some. The sample yields fewer than 150,000 clones, 70% to 90% seen once. Time point: blood 2 weeks post-SBRT. Documented treatment: 15 Gy SBRT to primary tumor, nephrectomy 4 weeks later. Serial blood draws occurred at baseline and 2 and 4 weeks post-SBRT. The TCR was taken from a woman in her 70s with renal cell carcinoma. Sequencing was performed on blood, taken from a patient whose treatment included radiotherapy and nephrectomy.

The CDR3, as DNA: TGTGCCAGCAGCGGTGGGACTAGCGGGGGGTACAATGAGCAGTTCTTC. Encoded protein: CASSGGTSGGYNEQFF. The chain recombines TRBV7-2 with TRBJ2-1, with 15 bases matching TRBD2. CDR1 and CDR2 (germline): SGHTA, FQGNSA. Trimming took 5 bases from V and 4 from J; bases not matched to a gene: 3. There are 16 residues in the CDR3.